One sample yielded the 6 T cell receptor beta chains listed below, sequenced in a study of T cell responses to AZD1222 COVID-19 vaccine. Clones were sequenced by immunoSEQ multiplex PCR, and TCRdb holds only the in-frame ones, with some missing. The table shows 200,000 to 250,000 clones, with about 93% occurring only once. The sample here was peripheral blood, taken on day 0 of MenACWY control vaccination. Receptors originate from an adult in good health.

V gene TRBV6-5 combines with J gene TRBJ2-5; D is perhaps TRBD2 (6 bases). V was clipped by 7 bases and J by 1 base, with 10 bases between them. Germline assignment: CDR1 MNHEY and CDR2 SVGAGI. The CDR3 contains 13 residues. CDR3 nucleotides: TGTGCCAGCAAGGGCGGGGCCCAAGAGACCCAGTACTTC. Protein sequence: CASKGGAQETQYF.

J is TRBJ1-5 and V is TRBV6-5; D gene unclear. This CDR3 contains 13 residues. Germline lookup yields CDR1 MNHEY and CDR2 SVGAGI. V was pared by 2 bases and J by 4 bases, with 6 bases between. The DNA for the CDR3 is TGTGCCAGCAGTTACAATGGGAATCAGCCCCAGCATTTT. As protein: CASSYNGNQPQHF.

In its sample, this clone was seen once. The V gene is TRBV19, the J gene TRBJ2-3, with TRBD1 matching over 10 bases. The CDR3 length is 16 residues. V was pared by 5 bases and J by 3 bases, with 8 bases of the junction left unmatched. Germline values: CDR1 LNHDA, CDR2 SQIVND (reference sequence). The DNA of the CDR3 is TGTGCCAGTAGTCCGGTCCCGGGACAGGGGACAGATACGCAGTATTTT. It is translated as CASSPVPGQGTDTQYF. Together with reference TRBV19 and TRBJ2-3, the CDR3 gives the full variable domain: DGGITQSPKYLFRKEGQNVTLSCEQNLNHDAMYWYRQDPGQGLRLIYYSQIVNDFQKGDIAEGYSVSREKKESFPLTVTSAQKNPTAFYLCASSPVPGQGTDTQYFGPGTRLTVL.

The chain links TRBV24-1 to TRBJ2-1, with 7 nucleotides matching TRBD2. This CDR3 has 16 residues. J gave up 7 bases and V 0 bases, and 8 bases lay outside the gene matches. Germline assignment: CDR1 KGHDR and CDR2 SFDVKD. The CDR3 DNA reads TGTGCCACCAGTGATTTGACACTAGCGCCGACTAATGAGCAGTTCTTC. This gives the protein CATSDLTLAPTNEQFF.

This clone has a single count. The J gene is TRBJ2-3, the V gene TRBV5-6; 8 bases map to TRBD1. Losses at the gene ends were 4 bases for V and 4 bases for J; bases not matched to a gene: 5. The V gene's germline CDR1 is SGHDT and CDR2 YYEEEE. CDR3 size: 14 residues. The DNA of the CDR3 is TGTGCCAGCAGCACCGGACAGGGACCAGATACGCAGTATTTT. Translating it yields CASSTGQGPDTQYF.

This clone has just one count. The gene calls are TRBV5-1 and TRBJ2-7; 15 positions match TRBD2. V was pared by 3 bases and J by 4 bases, with 2 bases of the junction left unmatched. The CDR3 sequence is 15 residues long. Germline lookup yields CDR1 SGHRS and CDR2 YFSETQ. As DNA, the CDR3 is TGCGCCAGCAGCTGGACTAGCGGGGGGGAATACGAGCAGTACTTC. It codes for CASSWTSGGEYEQYF.